This paragraph covers one T cell receptor (beta chain) sequence. The sample comes from a study of shared clonotypes between healthy human individuals. In germline, CDR1 is SGHDT, CDR2 YYEEEE. This CDR3 region has 17 residues. The V and J ends lost 1 base and 2 bases respectively, with 18 bases between them. CD45RO negativity and positive selection for CCR7 defined naive CD8 cells, a population that excluded terminally differentiated effector memory CD45RA+ cells. The repertoire was sequenced with immunoSEQ multiplex PCR; TCRdb's copy has only in-frame clones and lacks some. The sample consists of 2 million or so clones, about 95% of them appearing once.

This receptor was identified in a man aged 18 to 30 in good health. Sequencing was performed on naive CD8+ T cells sorted from blood. The chain combines TRBV5-6 with TRBJ2-5; either TRBD1 or TRBD2 may fit D (6 bases each). CDR3 in DNA: TGTGCCAGCAGCTTGTATCTGGGGGGCGAGCGACAAGAGACCCAGTACTTC. It translates to CASSLYLGGERQETQYF.